This paragraph reports one T cell receptor (beta chain). The antigen remains undetermined. Germline values: CDR1 ENHRY, CDR2 SYGVKD. The CDR3 has 13 residues. Trimming took 4 bases from V and 6 from J, leaving 7 bases between them. The data derive from a study of response to subunit inactivated influenza vaccine. Study-wide results and limits: After each seasonal influenza vaccination, few new T cells are recruited, the authors suggested.

TCRdb re-analysed the RT-PCR reads in MiXCR, keeping a single row per CDR3 protein. The repertoire consists of roughly 650,000 distinct CDR3 sequences, with around 14% occurring once and the leading ten covering 11%. Sequenced here: PBMCs from blood, sampled 11 to 12 days after vaccination. The rearrangement uses TRBV10-3 and TRBJ1-6, with D uncertain. This TCR was recovered from a man between 45 and 60 years old who received an inactivated influenza vaccine. In DNA form, the CDR3 reads TGTGCCATCAGTGTAAACACTAATTCACCCCTCCACTTT. Amino acids: CAISVNTNSPLHF.